This T cell receptor beta chain emerged from a study of identical twins. MiXCR, applied by TCRdb to the 5' RACE reads, yields one record per CDR3 protein. The repertoire consists of about 550,000 distinct CDR3 sequences, with about a fifth occurring once and the leading ten covering about 0.48%. Overall study findings and caveats: Where beta out-of-frame sequences were concerned, excess twin sharing was weaker. While abundant cord blood beta clonotypes carried fewer insertions, memory repertoires showed no such pattern.

There are 13 residues in the CDR3. Losses at the gene ends were 5 bases for V and 4 bases for J; bases not matched to a gene: 2. From germline, CDR1 is SGHAT and CDR2 FQNNGV. Points on this clonotype: The target antigen is unknown.

These sequences were also reported in another study, on yellow fever vaccine responses in identical twins.

The sequence derives from a woman younger than 35 in good health. The chain carries TRBV11-2 and TRBJ1-2; 9 nucleotides align to TRBD1. Sequencing used CD4+ T cells sorted from blood. CDR3 residues: CASSQDRGYGYTF. The CDR3 bases are TGTGCCAGCAGCCAGGACAGGGGCTATGGCTACACCTTC.